The source of this T cell receptor beta chain is a study of T-cell memory formation after mild COVID-19. V lost 5 bases and J lost 4; bases outside the gene matches: 7. This CDR3 has 16 amino acids. This clonotype was picked up a small number of times. MiXCR, run by TCRdb on the 5' RACE reads, gives a single entry per CDR3 protein. This table has roughly 200,000 distinct CDR3 sequences, 16% appearing once. The chain recombines TRBV12-3 or TRBV12-4 with TRBJ2-2, with 10 bases identical to TRBD2. The receptor was isolated from an adult woman who had mild COVID-19 (a few samples of this study predate the infection). Cell type and time point are not known. The sample was PBMCs or a T cell subset sorted from them (not recorded which). The CDR3 DNA follows: TGTGCCAGCAGTGCTAGCGGGAGTTTACGCACCGGGGAGCTGTTTTTT. It yields the protein CASSASGSLRTGELFF.